One sample yielded the 9 T cell receptor beta chains listed below, sequenced in a study of metastatic and nonmetastatic thyroid tumors. Every patient was untreated before thyroid surgery. TCRdb re-called clones via MiXCR from the PCR reads. The sample includes roughly 20,000 clones, about a third of them seen just once. Sequencing was performed on tumor tissue. Receptor source: a female donor with papillary thyroid cancer or a benign thyroid nodule (not recorded which). Some clones in this sample may be carry-over from other donors' samples.

V and J are TRBV12-3 or TRBV12-4 and TRBJ1-5; a possible D gene is TRBD1 (6 bases). CDR3 length: 13 amino acids. V lost 1 base and J 7 bases, leaving 8 bases between the germline ends. In nucleotides, the CDR3 is TGTGCCAGCAGTTTAGGGAGGGGGCAGCCCCAGCATTTT. This sequence encodes CASSLGRGQPQHF.

The chain joins TRBV7-2 to TRBJ1-2; possible D gene TRBD1, 6 bases. This CDR3 is built from 11 residues. Per germline, CDR1 SGHTA and CDR2 FQGNSA. The germline V and J ends were trimmed by 5 bases and 10 bases, with 11 bases remaining between them. The CDR3 DNA reads TGTGCCAGCAGCGTAGGGGGGTTCTACACCTTC. Protein: CASSVGGFYTF. The full variable domain, completed using reference TRBV7-2 and TRBJ1-2, is GAGVSQSPSNKVTEKGKDVELRCDPISGHTALYWYRQSLGQGLEFLIYFQGNSAPDKSGLPSDRFSAERTGGSVSTLTIQRTQQEDSAVYLCASSVGGFYTFGSGTRLTVV.

The V gene is TRBV4-3, the J gene TRBJ2-7; 12 bases align to TRBD2. The V gene end was trimmed by 0 bases and the J gene end by 4 bases; junction bases not matched to a gene: 10. CDR3 length: 18 residues. Germline V gives CDR1 LGHNA, CDR2 YSLEER. CDR3 residues: CASSQERLAGGPRYEQYF. As DNA, the CDR3 is TGCGCCAGCAGCCAAGAGCGGCTAGCGGGAGGGCCACGATACGAGCAGTACTTC.

The chain is built from TRBV7-2 and TRBJ2-7; either TRBD1 or TRBD2 may fit D (5 bases each). V lost 5 bases to trimming and J lost 2 bases, with 13 bases between them. Germline loops: CDR1 SGHTA, CDR2 FQGNSA. The CDR3 runs 14 residues. CDR3 region: CASSPGRAAYEQYF. CDR3 DNA sequence: TGTGCCAGCAGCCCGGGACGGGCCGCCTACGAGCAGTACTTC.

The CDR3: CASSQGQEPYQPQHF. DNA of the CDR3: TGCGCCAGCAGCCAAGGTCAGGAACCCTATCAGCCCCAGCATTTT. The rearrangement joins TRBV4-3 to TRBJ1-5; D unresolved. Per the germline V gene, CDR1 is LGHNA and CDR2 is YSLEER. The CDR3 has 15 residues. V lost 1 base, J lost 5 bases, and 12 bases lay in between.

The chain carries TRBV19 and TRBJ1-1; 7 bases line up with TRBD1. V was pared by 3 bases and J by 11 bases, with 12 bases of the junction left unmatched. The germline gives CDR1 LNHDA, CDR2 SQIVND (reference sequence). The CDR3 consists of 14 residues. The CDR3 loop reads CASSIRGLPGGAFF. The CDR3 bases are TGTGCCAGTAGTATTAGGGGGCTTCCAGGGGGGGCTTTCTTT.

In this sample, this clone turned up a few times. The chain has TRBV28 and TRBJ2-2; 8 positions agree with TRBD2. V was clipped by 6 bases and J by 6 bases; unmatched bases: 12. This CDR3 is built from 16 residues. The germline CDR1 and CDR2 sequences are MDHEN and SYDVKM. The CDR3 DNA reads as TGTGCCAGCAGCCAATATGGGCGGGGGGTCCCCGGGGAGCTGTTTTTT. Its protein product is CASSQYGRGVPGELFF.

In its sample, this clone was seen many times. The rearrangement joins TRBV6-1 to TRBJ1-1; 11 bases match TRBD1. With 6 bases clipped from V and 5 bases from J, the junction kept 5 bases outside the gene matches. This CDR3 contains 14 residues. CDR1 and CDR2 from the germline V gene are MNHNS and SASEGT. DNA for the CDR3: TGTGCCAGCAGGACCGGGACAGGGGGGACTGAAGCTTTCTTT. Translating gives CASRTGTGGTEAFF.

The chain has TRBV7-9 and TRBJ2-2, with D possibly called TRBD1 or TRBD2 (5 bases each). Per the germline V gene, CDR1 is SEHNR and CDR2 is FQNEAQ (reference sequence). V lost 5 bases to trimming and J lost 4 bases, with 11 bases between them. This CDR3 has 14 amino acids. Written as DNA, the CDR3 is TGTGCCAGCAGCCCGGTTGGGGGCACCGGGGAGCTGTTTTTT. It specifies CASSPVGGTGELFF. Combining the CDR3 with reference TRBV7-9 and TRBJ2-2 gives the whole variable domain DTGVSQNPRHKITKRGQNVTFRCDPISEHNRLYWYRQTLGQGPEFLTYFQNEAQLEKSRLLSDRFSAERPKGSFSTLEIQRTEQGDSAMYLCASSPVGGTGELFFGEGSRLTVL.